Following are 20 T cell receptor beta chains from one sample sequenced in a study of blood T cells in healthy people across ages. Using a J-beta primer mix together with a sample-barcoded 5' primer, a second PCR was run for about 6 to 11 cycles. TCRdb re-analysed the 5' RACE reads in MiXCR, keeping a single row per CDR3 protein. Of 790,000 or so distinct CDR3 sequences listed, 45% to 70% are singletons. Sequencing used blood. The receptors originated from a man aged 40-49 years in good health.

The chain links TRBV6-1 to TRBJ2-3; D is undetermined. The length of the CDR3 is 12 residues. Germline assignment: CDR1 MNHNS and CDR2 SASEGT. V was cut by 1 base and J by 7 bases, with 6 bases left in between. The chain's CDR3 is CASSEDPYTQYF. The DNA of the CDR3 is TGTGCCAGCAGTGAAGATCCCTATACGCAGTATTTT.

This clonotype was seen only once. V is TRBV20-1 and J is TRBJ2-3; D remains ambiguous. The CDR3 has 14 residues. The germline V gene encodes CDR1 DFQATT and CDR2 SNEGSKA (reference sequence). The ends were cut back, 0 bases at V and 4 bases at J, with 11 bases in the middle. The CDR3 region has the DNA TGCAGTGCTAGAGATATAGAGGTACCAGATACGCAGTATTTT. The encoded protein is CSARDIEVPDTQYF.

The sample holds a few counts of this clonotype. The chain recombines TRBV3-1 with TRBJ2-5; no firm D call. CDR3 length: 15 amino acids. V was cut by 0 bases and J by 4 bases, with 12 bases left in between. Germline V gene data show CDR1 as LGHDT and CDR2 as YNNKEL (reference sequence). The CDR3: CASSQESFGGETQYF. The CDR3 nucleotides read TGTGCCAGCAGCCAAGAAAGTTTTGGCGGAGAGACCCAGTACTTC.

The chain has TRBV5-1 and TRBJ2-5, with no clear D. The CDR3 consists of 15 residues. V was clipped by 4 bases and J by 5 bases, with 18 bases between them. Germline V gives CDR1 SGHRS, CDR2 YFSETQ. In DNA, the CDR3 is TGCGCCAGCAGCCGAACGCAACCGAATAAGGAGACCCAGTACTTC. This sequence encodes CASSRTQPNKETQYF.

The chain uses TRBV25-1 and TRBJ2-1, with 12 bases fitting TRBD1. V lost 1 base, J lost 7 bases, and 11 bases stayed unmatched. CDR1 MGHDK and CDR2 SYGVNS come from the germline V gene. The CDR3 is made up of 18 amino acids. This CDR3 reads CASSELVGTGGGRNEQFF. The CDR3 nucleotides are TGTGCCAGCAGTGAATTGGTTGGGACAGGGGGCGGTAGGAATGAGCAGTTCTTC. Drawing the rest from reference TRBV25-1 and TRBJ2-1, the complete variable domain is EADIYQTPRYLVIGTGKKITLECSQTMGHDKMYWYQQDPGMELHLIHYSYGVNSTEKGDLSSESTVSRIRTEHFPLTLESARPSHTSQYLCASSELVGTGGGRNEQFFGPGTRLTVL.

This clonotype has a handful of counts. This chain joins TRBV4-3 and TRBJ2-3; 11 nucleotides agree with TRBD2. In germline, CDR1 is LGHNA, CDR2 YSLEER. This CDR3 has 16 amino acids. The ends lost 5 bases at V and 2 bases at J; junction bases unmatched: 6. CDR3 residues: CASSSGTSGNTDTQYF. CDR3 nucleotides: TGCGCCAGCAGCTCCGGGACTAGCGGCAACACAGATACGCAGTATTTT.

This clonotype has just a few counts. CDR3 region: CASSGRLAGKETQYF. The CDR3, as DNA: TGCGCCAGCAGCGGGCGACTAGCGGGAAAAGAGACCCAGTACTTC. The chain is built from TRBV5-1 and TRBJ2-5, with TRBD2 identical over 11 bases. The V and J ends lost 4 bases and 3 bases, in that order; junction bases with no gene match: 5. The CDR3 spans 15 residues. Germline V gene lookup returns CDR1 SGHRS and CDR2 YFSETQ.

V gene TRBV5-1 combines with J gene TRBJ2-7; D possibly corresponds to TRBD2 (6 bases). Germline CDR1 SGHRS, CDR2 YFSETQ. There are 15 residues in the CDR3. Trimming cost V 0 bases and J 4 bases, with 14 bases left between them. The CDR3 sequence: CASSLAGSLGYEQYF. The CDR3, as DNA: TGCGCCAGCAGCTTGGCCGGGAGCCTTGGATACGAGCAGTACTTC.

CDR3 DNA sequence: TGTGCCAGCAGCTTAAGCCAGCTAGCAGATACGCAGTATTTT. Protein product: CASSLSQLADTQYF. The chain links TRBV7-2 to TRBJ2-3; D is unclear. The CDR3 length is 14 residues. Germline loops: CDR1 SGHTA, CDR2 FQGNSA. Trimming cost V 2 bases and J 4 bases, with 10 bases left between them.

The chain has TRBV7-9 and TRBJ1-5, with D perhaps matching TRBD1 (5 bases). With 10 bases removed from V and 6 bases from J, the gap between germline ends came to 16 bases. The CDR3 extends over 13 amino acids. Per the germline V gene, CDR1 is SEHNR and CDR2 is FQNEAQ (reference sequence). The DNA for the CDR3 is TGTGCCACCGATGAGAGGGGTGCTCAGCCCCAGCATTTT. It codes for CATDERGAQPQHF.

V gene TRBV9 combines with J gene TRBJ1-3, with no clear D. This CDR3 spans 16 amino acids. Germline CDR1 SGDLS, CDR2 YYNGEE. Trimming stripped 4 bases from V and 0 bases from J, with 14 bases between. The CDR3 DNA is TGTGCCAGCAGCCTTACCCATCAGAGCTCTGGAAACACCATATATTTT. This encodes CASSLTHQSSGNTIYF. The variable domain in full, with the rest retrieved from reference TRBV9 and TRBJ1-3, is DSGVTQTPKHLITATGQRVTLRCSPRSGDLSVYWYQQSLDQGLQFLIQYYNGEERAKGNILERFSAQQFPDLHSELNLSSLELGDSALYFCASSLTHQSSGNTIYFGEGSWLTVV.

The V gene is TRBV6-5, the J gene TRBJ2-7, with D possibly being TRBD1 or TRBD2 (6 bases each). Looked up from germline, CDR1 is MNHEY and CDR2 is SVGAGI. The CDR3 contains 15 residues. The ends were cut back, 4 bases at V and 3 bases at J, with 16 bases in the middle. The CDR3 sequence is CASSSPKGGGYEQYF. Here the CDR3 DNA reads TGTGCCAGCAGTTCCCCCAAGGGGGGAGGCTACGAGCAGTACTTC.

CDR3 in amino acids: CASSFTNRAQETQYF. The DNA of the CDR3 is TGCGCCAGCAGCTTCACCAACAGGGCCCAAGAGACCCAGTACTTC. The chain is built from TRBV5-1 and TRBJ2-5; D perhaps matches TRBD1 (6 bases). This CDR3 is 15 amino acids long. Trimming stripped 2 bases from V and 1 base from J, with 12 bases between. CDR1 and CDR2 from the germline V gene are SGHRS and YFSETQ.

This clonotype was seen only a few times. The V gene is TRBV2, the J gene TRBJ2-3; no definite D call. The CDR3 has 12 amino acids. Trimming took off 6 bases at V and 6 bases at J, with 10 bases between the two ends. The germline CDR1 and CDR2 sequences are SNHLY and FYNNEI. The CDR3 sequence: CASRTNQDTQYF. CDR3 DNA sequence: TGTGCCAGCAGAACCAATCAGGATACGCAGTATTTT.

The V call is TRBV4-3, the J call TRBJ2-7; 8 nucleotides align to TRBD1. The CDR3 consists of 16 residues. J lost 0 bases, V lost 4 bases, and 8 bases had no gene match. The germline V gene has CDR1 LGHNA and CDR2 YSLEER. The CDR3 loop reads CASSPQGQGASYEQYF. The CDR3 DNA reads TGCGCCAGCAGCCCCCAGGGGCAGGGGGCCTCCTACGAGCAGTACTTC.

The CDR3 region has the DNA TGTGCCAGCAGCCGGGGCATGGGACAGGGGACCTACGAGCAGTACTTC. It codes for CASSRGMGQGTYEQYF. V gene TRBV5-4 combines with J gene TRBJ2-7; 10 nucleotides align to TRBD1. The CDR3 is 16 residues long. Germline CDR1 reads SGHNT; CDR2 reads YYREEE (reference sequence). J was trimmed by 2 bases and V by 4 bases; bases with no gene match: 9. Based on the CDR3 plus reference TRBV5-4 and TRBJ2-7, the full variable domain is ETGVTQSPTHLIKTRGQQVTLRCSSQSGHNTVSWYQQALGQGPQFIFQYYREEENGRGNFPPRFSGLQFPNYSSELNVNALELDDSALYLCASSRGMGQGTYEQYFGPGTRLTVT.

V is TRBV7-9 and J is TRBJ2-4; perhaps TRBD1 as D (5 bases). The J call is uncertain, as TRBJ2-7 better fits the DNA end. This CDR3 has 12 residues. The germline CDR1 and CDR2 sequences are SEHNR and FQNEAQ (reference sequence). The CDR3 DNA is TGTGCCAGCAGCTCAGACAGATTCGAGCAGTACTTC. Amino acids: CASSSDRFEQYF.

The gene calls are TRBV6-1 and TRBJ2-5; the D call may be TRBD1 or TRBD2 (6 bases each). The J call could be wrong; TRBJ2-7 is a better fit for the DNA end. The CDR3 is made up of 17 amino acids. Germline V gene sequence: CDR1 MNHNS, CDR2 SASEGT. The CDR3 region is CASSSPVGGGIPYEQYF. The CDR3 bases are TGTGCCAGCAGCTCCCCGGTGGGGGGCGGTATCCCCTACGAGCAGTACTTC.

This chain uses TRBV29-1 with TRBJ2-7; TRBD2 aligns across 7 bases. Germline CDR1 is SQVTM and CDR2 is ANQGSEA. The CDR3 is made up of 13 amino acids. The J segment lost 2 bases and the V segment lost 3 bases, leaving 4 bases of the junction unmatched. CDR3 coding DNA: TGCAGCGTTGAGGGGGGGGTACCCTACGAGCAGTACTTC. Residues: CSVEGGVPYEQYF.

This chain uses TRBV29-1 with TRBJ2-6; 8 nucleotides line up with TRBD1. Per the germline V gene, CDR1 is SQVTM and CDR2 is ANQGSEA. This CDR3 has 17 residues. V shed 5 bases, J shed 0 bases, and the junction held 9 bases outside the gene matches. CDR3: CSVKRTGKDSGANVLTF. CDR3 DNA sequence: TGCAGCGTTAAGAGGACAGGGAAAGACTCTGGGGCCAACGTCCTGACTTTC.